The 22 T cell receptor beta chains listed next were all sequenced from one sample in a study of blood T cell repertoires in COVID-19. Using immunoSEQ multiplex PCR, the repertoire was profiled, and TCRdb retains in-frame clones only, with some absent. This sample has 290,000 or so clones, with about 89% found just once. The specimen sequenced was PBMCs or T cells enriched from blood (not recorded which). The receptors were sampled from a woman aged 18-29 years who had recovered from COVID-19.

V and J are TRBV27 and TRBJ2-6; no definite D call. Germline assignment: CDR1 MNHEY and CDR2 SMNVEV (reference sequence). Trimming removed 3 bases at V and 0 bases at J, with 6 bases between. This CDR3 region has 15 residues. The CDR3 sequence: CASSFLSSGANVLTF. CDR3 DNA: TGTGCCAGCAGTTTCCTAAGCTCTGGGGCCAACGTCCTGACTTTC.

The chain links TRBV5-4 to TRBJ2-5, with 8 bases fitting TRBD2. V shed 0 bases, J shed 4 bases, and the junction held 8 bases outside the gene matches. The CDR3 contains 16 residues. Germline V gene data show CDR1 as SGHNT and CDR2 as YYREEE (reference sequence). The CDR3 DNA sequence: TGTGCCAGCAGCTTGGGACTCCAGGGACTAGTAGAGACCCAGTACTTC. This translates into CASSLGLQGLVETQYF.

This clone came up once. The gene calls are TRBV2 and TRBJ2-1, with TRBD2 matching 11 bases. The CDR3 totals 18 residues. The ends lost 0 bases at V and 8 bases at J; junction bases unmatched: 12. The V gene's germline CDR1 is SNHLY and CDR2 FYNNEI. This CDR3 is CASSEALRASGRFDEQFF. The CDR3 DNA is TGTGCCAGCAGTGAAGCGCTTCGGGCTAGCGGGAGGTTCGATGAGCAGTTCTTC.

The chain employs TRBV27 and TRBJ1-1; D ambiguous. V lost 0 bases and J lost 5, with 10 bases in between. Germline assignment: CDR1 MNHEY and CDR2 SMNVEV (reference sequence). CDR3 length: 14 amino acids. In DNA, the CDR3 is TGTGCCAGCAGTTTATCCTTCGCGGGGACTGAAGCTTTCTTT. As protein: CASSLSFAGTEAFF.

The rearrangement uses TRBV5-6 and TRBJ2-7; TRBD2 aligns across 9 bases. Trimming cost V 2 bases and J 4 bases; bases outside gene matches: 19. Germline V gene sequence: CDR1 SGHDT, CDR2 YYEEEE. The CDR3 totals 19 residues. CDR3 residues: CASSFRFWREGHRLYEQYF. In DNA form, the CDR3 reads TGTGCCAGCAGCTTTAGGTTTTGGCGGGAGGGCCATCGTTTATACGAGCAGTACTTC.

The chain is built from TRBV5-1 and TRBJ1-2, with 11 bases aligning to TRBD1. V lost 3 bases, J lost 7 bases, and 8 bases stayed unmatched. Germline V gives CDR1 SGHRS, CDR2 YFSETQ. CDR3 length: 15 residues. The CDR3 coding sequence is TGCGCCAGCAGCTGGAGCCTGGGACAGGGGGGTGGCTACACCTTC. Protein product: CASSWSLGQGGGYTF.

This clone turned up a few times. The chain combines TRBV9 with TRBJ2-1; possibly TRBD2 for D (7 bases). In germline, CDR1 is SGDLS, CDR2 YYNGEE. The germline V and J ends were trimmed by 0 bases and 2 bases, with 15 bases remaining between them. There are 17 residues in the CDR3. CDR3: CASSVDGGGRTYNEQFF. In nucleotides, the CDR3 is TGTGCCAGCAGCGTAGATGGGGGCGGGAGAACCTACAATGAGCAGTTCTTC. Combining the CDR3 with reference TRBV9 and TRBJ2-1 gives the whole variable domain DSGVTQTPKHLITATGQRVTLRCSPRSGDLSVYWYQQSLDQGLQFLIQYYNGEERAKGNILERFSAQQFPDLHSELNLSSLELGDSALYFCASSVDGGGRTYNEQFFGPGTRLTVL.

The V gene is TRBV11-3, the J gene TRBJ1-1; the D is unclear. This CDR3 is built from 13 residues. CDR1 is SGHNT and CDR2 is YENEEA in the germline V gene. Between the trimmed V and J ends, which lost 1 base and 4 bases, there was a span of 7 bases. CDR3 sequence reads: CASSLAPLTEAFF. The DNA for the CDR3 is TGTGCCAGCAGCTTAGCCCCCCTCACTGAAGCTTTCTTT.

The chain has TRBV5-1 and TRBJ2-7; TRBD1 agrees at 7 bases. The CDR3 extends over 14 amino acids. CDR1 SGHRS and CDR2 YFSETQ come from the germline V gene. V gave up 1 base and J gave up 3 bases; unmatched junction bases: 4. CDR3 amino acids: CASSLKTGYYEQYF. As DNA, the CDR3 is TGCGCCAGCAGCTTGAAGACAGGGTACTACGAGCAGTACTTC.

The CDR3 nucleotides are TGTGCCAGTGGACTAGCGGGCCTCAACAATGAGCAGTTCTTC. It encodes CASGLAGLNNEQFF. V usage is TRBV27 and J usage is TRBJ2-1; 11 bases line up with TRBD2. CDR3 length: 14 amino acids. The V gene end was trimmed by 9 bases and the J gene end by 5 bases; junction bases not matched to a gene: 6. Germline V gene lookup returns CDR1 MNHEY and CDR2 SMNVEV (reference sequence).

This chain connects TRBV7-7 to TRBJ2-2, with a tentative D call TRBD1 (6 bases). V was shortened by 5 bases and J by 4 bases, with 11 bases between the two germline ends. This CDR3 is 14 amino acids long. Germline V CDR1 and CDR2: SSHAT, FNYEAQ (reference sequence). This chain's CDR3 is CASSGTGTTGELFF. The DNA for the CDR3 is TGTGCCAGCAGCGGAACAGGGACCACCGGGGAGCTGTTTTTT.

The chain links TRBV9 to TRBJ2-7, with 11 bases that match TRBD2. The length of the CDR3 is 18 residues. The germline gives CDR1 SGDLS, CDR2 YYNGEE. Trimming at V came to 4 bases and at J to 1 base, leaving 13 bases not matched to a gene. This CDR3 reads CASSPQPWGTSGSYEQYF. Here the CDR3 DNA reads TGTGCCAGCAGCCCACAACCTTGGGGGACTAGCGGATCCTACGAGCAGTACTTC.

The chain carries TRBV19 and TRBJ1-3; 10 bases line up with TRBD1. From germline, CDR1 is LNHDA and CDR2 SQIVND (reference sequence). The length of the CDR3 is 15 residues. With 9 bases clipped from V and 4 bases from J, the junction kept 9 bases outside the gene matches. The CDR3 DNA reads TGTGCCAGCCTCAATGACAGGGGGCCAGGAAACACCATATATTTT. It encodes CASLNDRGPGNTIYF.

CDR3 residues: CASSSLAGNTDTQYF. The CDR3 DNA is TGTGCCAGCAGCTCGCTAGCGGGGAACACAGATACGCAGTATTTT. The V and J genes are TRBV7-8 and TRBJ2-3, with TRBD2 matching 9 bases. The CDR3 totals 15 residues. Looked up from germline, CDR1 is SGHVS and CDR2 is FQNEAQ. The trim removed 4 bases at V and 2 bases at J, leaving 4 bases unmatched.

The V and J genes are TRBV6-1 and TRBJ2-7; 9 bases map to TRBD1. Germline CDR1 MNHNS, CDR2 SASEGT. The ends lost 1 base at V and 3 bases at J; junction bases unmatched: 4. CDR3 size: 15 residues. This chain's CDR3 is CASSEGQGGVYEQYF. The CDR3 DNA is TGTGCCAGCAGTGAAGGACAGGGGGGGGTCTACGAGCAGTACTTC.

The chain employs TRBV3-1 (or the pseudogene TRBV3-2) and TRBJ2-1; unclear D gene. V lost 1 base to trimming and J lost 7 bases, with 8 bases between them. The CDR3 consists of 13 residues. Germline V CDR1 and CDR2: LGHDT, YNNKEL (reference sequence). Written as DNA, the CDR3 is TGTGCCAGCAGCCAAGCTCAACAAAATGAGCAGTTCTTC. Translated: CASSQAQQNEQFF.

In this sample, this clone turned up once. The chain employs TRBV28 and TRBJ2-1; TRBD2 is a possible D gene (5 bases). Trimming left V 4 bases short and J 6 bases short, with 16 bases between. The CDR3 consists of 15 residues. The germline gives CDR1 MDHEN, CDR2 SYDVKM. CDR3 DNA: TGTGCCAGCAGTTCCCGGGCGGGTTCGGGCAATGAGCAGTTCTTC. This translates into CASSSRAGSGNEQFF.

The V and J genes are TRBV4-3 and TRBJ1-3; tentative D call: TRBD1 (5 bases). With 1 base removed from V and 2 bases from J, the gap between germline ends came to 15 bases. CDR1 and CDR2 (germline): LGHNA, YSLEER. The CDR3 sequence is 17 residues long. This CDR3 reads CASSQVPSPRAGNTIYF. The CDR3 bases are TGCGCCAGCAGCCAAGTCCCCTCCCCCAGGGCTGGAAACACCATATATTTT.

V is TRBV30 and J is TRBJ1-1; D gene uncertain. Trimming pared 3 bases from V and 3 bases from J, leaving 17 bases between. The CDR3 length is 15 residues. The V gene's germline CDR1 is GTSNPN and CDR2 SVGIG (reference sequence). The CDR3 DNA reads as TGTGCCTGGAGCCTCCTAGGACTTGGCGACACTGAAGCTTTCTTT. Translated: CAWSLLGLGDTEAFF.

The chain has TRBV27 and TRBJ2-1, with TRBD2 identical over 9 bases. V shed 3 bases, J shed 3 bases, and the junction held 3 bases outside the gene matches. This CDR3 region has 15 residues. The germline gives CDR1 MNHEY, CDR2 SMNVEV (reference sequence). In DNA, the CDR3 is TGTGCCAGCAGTTTGGGGACTAGCCTCTACAATGAGCAGTTCTTC. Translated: CASSLGTSLYNEQFF.

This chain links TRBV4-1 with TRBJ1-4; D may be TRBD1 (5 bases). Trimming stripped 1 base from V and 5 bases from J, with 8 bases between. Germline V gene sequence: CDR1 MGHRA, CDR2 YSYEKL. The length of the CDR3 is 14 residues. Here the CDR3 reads CASSQGSGNEKLFF. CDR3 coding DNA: TGCGCCAGCAGCCAAGGATCAGGGAATGAAAAACTGTTTTTT.

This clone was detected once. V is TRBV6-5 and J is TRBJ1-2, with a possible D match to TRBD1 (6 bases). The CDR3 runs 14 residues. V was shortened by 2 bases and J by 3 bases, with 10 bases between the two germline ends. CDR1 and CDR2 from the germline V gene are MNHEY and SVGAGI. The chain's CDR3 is CASSYNRAHYGYTF. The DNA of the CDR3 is TGTGCCAGCAGTTACAACAGGGCCCACTATGGCTACACCTTC.